This T cell receptor (beta chain) is from a study of shared clonotypes between healthy human individuals (dated by TCRdb to 2020 to 2021). In the study overall: The cohort included three men and a couple of women between 18 and 49 years of age. To increase sequencing depth and limit assay-specific biases, TCR repertoire library preparation and sequencing were carried out by different laboratories using diverse techniques. Per donor, leukapheresis produced somewhere between about 0.8 and 9.5 billion PBMCs. For each donor, three plates each were used for CD4 naive and CD4 memory, two plates were used for CD8 naive, and one plate was used for CD8 memory. To estimate repertoire size and how much clonotype sharing occurs between individuals, the study deeply sequenced the blood TCR repertoires of several healthy adults. The investigation overall reported the following: Sampling was restricted to blood, and TCR repertoires in tissues likely differ from the TCR repertoires found in blood. Incomplete sequencing was indicated by rarefaction of sorted-subset datasets, despite the large sequencing depth. When a few donors were compared, the shared fraction of clonotypes was about 5.5% for naive CD4, 3.5% for naive CD8, roughly 2.5% for memory CD4, and about 0.36% for memory CD8. Pairwise subsampling led to the expectation that sequencing depth would affect the degree of clonotype sharing among donors. Larger estimated clonotype richness was generally found for naive subsets than for memory subsets. The small number of donors limited the genetic and exposure-history diversity represented. Compared with non-shared clonotypes, the clonotypes found in all four sorted-subset donors had higher generation probabilities.

Points on this clone: It lacks a known antigen. Within one base of it there is no much larger clone, and no base qualities were kept.

The CDR3 goes from the cysteine to the phenylalanine over 15 residues. The DNA shown is the 45-base CDR3, in frame from base 1. Deletion took 0 bases off V and 2 bases off J, with a span of 11 bases between the germline ends. The germline V gene (reference sequence) gives CDR1 as LNHDA and CDR2 as SQIVND. Donors were healthy HIV-negative adults with no recently reported acute infections or vaccinations. All donors were Caucasian adults living in Nashville, Tennessee, USA. CD4+ T cells were enriched by magnetic negative selection, after which naive cells were positively selected on CD45RA and the negative fraction was taken as the memory subset. After blood collection by leukapheresis, PBMCs were isolated using Ficoll-Histopaque density gradient centrifugation and then cryopreserved in the vapor phase of liquid nitrogen. Analytical flow cytometry was used to check the purity and quantity of every magnetically sorted T cell population. From each sorted fraction, genomic DNA was isolated and quantified by UV absorbance on a Nanodrop 2000c.

Using the deep immunoSEQ assay, multiplex PCR amplified TCR CDR3 regions from genomic DNA. Genomic DNA extracted from each cell subset was distributed evenly over all wells of several immunoSEQ 96-well plates, and each plate served as one replicate. Each replicate PCR for sorted subsets received roughly 0.2 ug genomic DNA, equal to some 32,000 T cell genomes. The purified libraries were quantified using a Qubit 3.0 fluorometer, sized with a Bioanalyzer 2100, and then quantified again using the KAPA Library Quantification kit. Each immunoSEQ 96-well plate was sequenced on its own single-read 150-cycle Illumina NextSeq 550 flow cell. The authors processed their data as follows. Because the immunoSEQ output held only junctional sequences and lacked quality scores, the filtering could not match the filtering applied to full-length reads. Sequences were annotated with PyIR, a Python wrapper for IgBLAST v1.9, and V/J genes and CDR3 were assigned using IMGT germline references. Reads were removed for weak V/J assignments (E-value above 1e-6), missing CDR3, stop codons, out-of-frame junctions, or ambiguous translated residues. V3J clonotypes were defined as sequences sharing an identical inferred V gene, J gene, and CDR3 amino acid sequence. To compute the percentage overlap between repertoires, the number of shared unique clonotypes was divided by the size of the smaller repertoire. RTK rarefaction, the Chao1 estimator, and Recon v2.1 estimates of unobserved clonotypes were used to assess repertoire richness. Generation probabilities were computed with OLGA for all TCRbeta clonotypes obtained by the gDNA method from four donors. TCRdb re-hosts the immuneACCESS table, in-frame sequences only. Its copies lack some clones; in the studies checked, an unresolved V gene accounts for under half of them, and the cause for the rest is not known. The DNA gave D and trimming, while V, J and clone size come from that table. The table for this sample lists 2 million to 3 million clones; around 90% of them were counted only once. The ten largest clones add up to roughly 0.14% of the sample.

The source of this sequence is a man aged 18 to 35 in good health. This chain is built from TRBV19 and TRBJ2-7, with the D gene too uncertain to name. Sequencing used naive CD4+ T cells sorted from blood. Per the publication, the cell subset or site label means: CD45RA+ positively selected. The CDR3 is CASSIDSSTPYEQYF. In nucleotide form, the sequence is TGTGCCAGTAGTATAGATAGCTCAACCCCCTACGAGCAGTACTTC.